This TCR beta chain was sequenced during a study of cytomegalovirus exposure and HLA in healthy donors. Study-wide context: Among roughly 180 million T cells, an earlier analysis found about 100 million unique TCR beta sequences.

Study-wide results and limits: HLA allele associations emerged for about 16,000 TCR beta sequences in a later analysis, at 0.05 false discovery rate. One variant, a missense change in DCLRE1C, was linked in a later analysis to TCR beta V- and J-gene trimming. An assumption of roughly uniform sequencing depth across donors underlay the presence/absence analyses.

The sample holds a few counts of this clone. The target antigen is unknown. Researchers ran the PCR with 60 Vbeta and 13 Jbeta primers. Sequencing was performed with immunoSEQ multiplex PCR; in TCRdb, only in-frame clones are kept and a portion is missing. The sample lists about 140,000 clones; about 80% were seen once. This CDR3 has 16 residues. Trimming took off 0 bases at V and 0 bases at J, with 10 bases between the two ends. The germline CDR1 and CDR2 sequences are SGHDT and YYEEEE. Input material: PBMCs. The chain has TRBV5-6 and TRBJ1-3; D is undetermined. The origin of this receptor is a man in his forties or fifties in good health and CMV-seronegative. The chain's CDR3 is CASSLGQVDSGNTIYF. The DNA for the CDR3 is TGTGCCAGCAGCTTGGGGCAGGTAGACTCTGGAAACACCATATATTTT. The entire variable domain, with the rest obtained from reference TRBV5-6 and TRBJ1-3, is as follows: DAGVTQSPTHLIKTRGQQVTLRCSPKSGHDTVSWYQQALGQGPQFIFQYYEEEERQRGNFPDRFSGHQFPNYSSELNVNALLLGDSALYLCASSLGQVDSGNTIYFGEGSWLTVV.